The 10 T cell receptor beta chains presented below share a single source sample, sequenced in a study of blood T cell repertoires in COVID-19. Generated by immunoSEQ multiplex PCR, the TCRdb table keeps only in-frame clones and is missing some. The sample includes around 200,000 clones, around 83% of them seen just once. The sample consisted of peripheral blood. These TCRs come from a man aged 45-65 years with active or convalescent COVID-19.

This clone occurred a few times. This chain links TRBV27 with TRBJ2-5; TRBD2 agrees at 15 bases. The CDR3 contains 19 residues. The V gene end was trimmed by 5 bases and the J gene end by 5 bases; junction bases not matched to a gene: 15. Germline-derived CDR1 and CDR2 are MNHEY and SMNVEV (reference sequence). CDR3 nucleotides: TGTGCCAGCAGTCCAATCGGACTAGCGGGAGGGCCGATTCAGGAGACCCAGTACTTC. Encoded protein: CASSPIGLAGGPIQETQYF.

The rearrangement joins TRBV7-2 to TRBJ1-2; D not resolved. The CDR3 extends over 16 amino acids. Trimming stripped 4 bases from V and 7 bases from J, with 22 bases between. The germline CDR1 and CDR2 sequences are SGHTA and FQGNSA. CDR3 in DNA: TGTGCCAGCAGCTCTGTAGCCCGTTCCGGGGAAGCTGGCTACACCTTC. Translation: CASSSVARSGEAGYTF.

V usage is TRBV5-1 and J usage is TRBJ2-1; the match to TRBD2 covers 9 bases. This CDR3 is built from 16 residues. Per germline, CDR1 SGHRS and CDR2 YFSETQ. The trim removed 3 bases at V and 0 bases at J, leaving 4 bases unmatched. As DNA, the CDR3 is TGCGCCAGCAGCTGGACTAGCGTGAGCTCCTACAATGAGCAGTTCTTC. This gives the protein CASSWTSVSSYNEQFF.

This sequence joins TRBV10-3 and TRBJ1-5; 7 bases line up with TRBD1. CDR3 length: 15 amino acids. The germline CDR1 and CDR2 sequences are ENHRY and SYGVKD. V lost 2 bases, J lost 5 bases, and 6 bases stayed unmatched. The CDR3 DNA reads as TGTGCCATCAGTGAGGGTAGGGGGCTCCATCAGCCCCAGCATTTT. Its protein is CAISEGRGLHQPQHF.

This clone has a single count. The chain employs TRBV7-3 and TRBJ2-5, with D possibly TRBD1 on 6 matching bases. The CDR3 has 14 residues. V was shortened by 5 bases and J by 5 bases, with 15 bases between the two germline ends. The germline CDR1 and CDR2 sequences are SGHTA and FQGTGA. CDR3 bases: TGTGCCAGCAGCCTACAGGGTTCACAGGAGACCCAGTACTTC. It is translated as CASSLQGSQETQYF.

This chain connects TRBV15 to TRBJ1-5; 9 nucleotides line up with TRBD1. V lost 1 base to trimming and J lost 6 bases; unmatched junction nucleotides: 4. The CDR3 sequence is 15 residues long. CDR1 and CDR2 (germline): LNHNV, YYDKDF (reference sequence). The CDR3 DNA is TGTGCCACCAGCAGAGCAGGGGACAGGGCTCAGCCCCAGCATTTT. Amino acid sequence: CATSRAGDRAQPQHF.

This chain links TRBV5-1 with TRBJ2-5; TRBD1 might be the D (6 bases). The CDR3 runs to 15 residues. V lost 2 bases, J lost 2 bases, and 13 bases lay in between. The germline CDR1 and CDR2 sequences are SGHRS and YFSETQ. Written as DNA, the CDR3 is TGCGCCAGCAGCTTTGCCGGGACAACTCAAGAGACCCAGTACTTC. Translating it yields CASSFAGTTQETQYF.

This sequence joins TRBV15 and TRBJ1-1; 10 nucleotides align to TRBD1. Unmatched junction bases numbered 9, after V lost 5 bases and J lost 6 bases. The CDR3 covers 15 residues. Germline CDR1 LNHNV, CDR2 YYDKDF (reference sequence). The CDR3 DNA reads TGTGCCACCAGCTTCCGACAGGGGGCGGACGCTGAAGCTTTCTTT. Amino acids: CATSFRQGADAEAFF.

In this sample, this clone turned up once. This chain connects TRBV10-2 to TRBJ1-1, with 9 bases matching TRBD1. V shed 2 bases, J shed 1 base, and the junction held 2 bases outside the gene matches. This CDR3 spans 15 amino acids. Germline V gene lookup returns CDR1 WSHSY and CDR2 SAAADI. DNA of the CDR3: TGCGCCAGCAGTGAGCCGGGACAGGGGAACACTGAAGCTTTCTTT. This translates into CASSEPGQGNTEAFF.

The CDR3 nucleotides are TGCGCCAGCAGCCAAGATCTTGGGGGGAACTATGGCTACACCTTC. This gives the protein CASSQDLGGNYGYTF. The chain joins TRBV4-3 to TRBJ1-2, with TRBD1 as a possible D gene (5 bases). From germline, CDR1 is LGHNA and CDR2 YSLEER. V lost 0 bases to trimming and J lost 2 bases, with 10 bases between them. The CDR3 totals 15 residues.